Below are 8 T cell receptor beta chains sequenced from a single sample in a study of blood T cell repertoires in COVID-19. Only in-frame clones appear in the TCRdb table, and some are missing; sequencing was by immunoSEQ multiplex PCR. In the table there are about 190,000 clones, about four fifths of which are singletons. The material sequenced was PBMCs or T cells enriched from blood (not recorded which). The receptors were sampled from a woman in her 30s who had recovered from COVID-19.

The V call is TRBV2, the J call TRBJ1-2; 8 positions agree with TRBD1. CDR1 and CDR2 from the germline V gene are SNHLY and FYNNEI. CDR3 length: 14 residues. V lost 6 bases and J lost 2; bases outside the gene matches: 5. CDR3 residues: CASRGQGGNYGYTF. As DNA, the CDR3 is TGTGCCAGCAGAGGACAGGGTGGGAACTATGGCTACACCTTC.

The chain couples TRBV29-1 to TRBJ2-3, with 8 bases matching TRBD2. The V and J ends lost 0 bases and 3 bases, in that order; junction bases with no gene match: 5. This CDR3 is 15 amino acids long. CDR1 is SQVTM and CDR2 is ANQGSEA in the germline V gene. CDR3 DNA: TGCAGCGTTGAAGAGGTAGCGGGAAGAACAGATACGCAGTATTTT. Its translation is CSVEEVAGRTDTQYF.

This CDR3 reads CASVITEGAPGYTF. The CDR3 DNA sequence: TGCGCCAGCGTCATAACCGAGGGGGCGCCTGGCTACACCTTC. The gene calls are TRBV5-1 and TRBJ1-2, with 7 bases that match TRBD1. This CDR3 is 14 amino acids long. V trimming: 7 bases; J trimming: 7 bases; junction bases outside the gene matches: 13. CDR1 is SGHRS, CDR2 YFSETQ, per germline.

The chain couples TRBV5-4 to TRBJ2-4; 13 bases are shared with TRBD2. Germline V gives CDR1 SGHNT, CDR2 YYREEE (reference sequence). With 4 bases clipped from V and 2 bases from J, the junction kept 9 bases outside the gene matches. The CDR3 totals 18 residues. Written as DNA, the CDR3 is TGTGCCAGCAGCACCAGGACTAGCGGGAGAAGATCCAAAAACATTCAGTACTTC. Translated: CASSTRTSGRRSKNIQYF.

The chain links TRBV2 to TRBJ2-4, with TRBD1 matching over 9 bases. The CDR3 runs to 17 residues. Germline CDR1 is SNHLY and CDR2 is FYNNEI. J was trimmed by 4 bases and V by 1 base; bases with no gene match: 8. The CDR3 DNA follows: TGTGCCAGCAGTGAAGTTACTTACGGACAGGGGAAAAACATTCAGTACTTC. Amino acids: CASSEVTYGQGKNIQYF.

DNA of the CDR3: TGTGCCAGCAGCCCCAGGGGGAGCTACGAGCAGTACTTC. The encoded protein is CASSPRGSYEQYF. V gene TRBV7-3 combines with J gene TRBJ2-7; the match to TRBD1 covers 7 bases. Germline V gene sequence: CDR1 SGHTA, CDR2 FQGTGA. This CDR3 has 13 residues. V trimming: 5 bases; J trimming: 3 bases; junction bases outside the gene matches: 4.

The gene calls are TRBV27 and TRBJ1-5; 12 bases match TRBD1. The germline V gene has CDR1 MNHEY and CDR2 SMNVEV (reference sequence). The CDR3 covers 16 residues. Trimming cost V 2 bases and J 6 bases; bases outside gene matches: 5. The CDR3 DNA reads as TGTGCCAGCAGTTTAGGTGGGACAGGGGGCTCTCAGCCCCAGCATTTT. As protein: CASSLGGTGGSQPQHF.

The rearrangement joins TRBV5-1 to TRBJ1-4; D ambiguous. Germline loops: CDR1 SGHRS, CDR2 YFSETQ. V lost 2 bases, J lost 7 bases, and 12 bases lay in between. The CDR3 totals 14 residues. The CDR3 coding sequence is TGCGCCAGCAGCTTTCCGGGGTCTGGTGAAAAACTGTTTTTT. It is translated as CASSFPGSGEKLFF.